These T cell receptor beta chains were read from a single sample in a study of cytomegalovirus exposure and HLA in healthy donors. Sequencing used immunoSEQ multiplex PCR; TCRdb keeps in-frame clones, though not all of them. This sample carries approximately 150,000 clones, roughly 80% of them seen once, and the ten largest clones take under 2%. Sample: PBMCs. These receptors came from a female donor in good health and CMV-seronegative. Both conserved end residues are part of each CDR3. A D gene is named only where the DNA matches it firmly. Clone size is not always given. Where it is, it says once, few, many or a class for expanded clones.

-,TRBJ1-1,15,-,TRBV2,CASREKLDRNTEAFF,TGTGCCAGCAGGGAGAAATTGGACAGGAACACTGAAGCTTTCTTT
TRBD2,TRBJ2-1,17,-,TRBV9,CASSARSGGDPNNEQFF,TGTGCCAGCAGCGCCCGAAGCGGGGGGGATCCTAACAATGAGCAGTTCTTC
-,TRBJ1-3,15,-,TRBV5-1,CASSLDQGSGNTIYF,TGCGCCAGCAGCTTGGACCAGGGGTCGGGAAACACCATATATTTT
-,TRBJ1-1,13,once,TRBV7-9,CASSPHMNTEAFF,TGTGCCAGCAGCCCCCACATGAACACTGAAGCTTTCTTT
TRBD1,TRBJ2-3,15,-,TRBV10-1,CASRGDRAGTDTQYF,TGCGCCAGCAGGGGTGACAGGGCTGGCACAGATACGCAGTATTTT
-,TRBJ1-1,16,-,TRBV10-1,CASSEYERPTGGEAFF,TGCGCCAGCAGTGAGTATGAAAGGCCGACAGGAGGTGAAGCTTTCTTT
-,TRBJ2-5,11,-,TRBV2,CASSVEGKQYF,TGTGCCAGCAGTGTTGAGGGTAAGCAGTACTTC
-,TRBJ1-5,15,few,TRBV6-1,CASTEAPGIGQPQHF,TGTGCCAGCACTGAAGCCCCAGGGATAGGCCAGCCCCAGCATTTT
TRBD2,TRBJ2-5,17,-,TRBV6-1,CASSEIGRGSYQETQYF,TGTGCCAGCAGTGAAATTGGGCGGGGGTCGTACCAAGAGACCCAGTACTTC
-,TRBJ2-7,13,-,TRBV4-2,CASSQVPSYEQYF,TGTGCCAGCAGCCAAGTCCCGAGTTACGAGCAGTACTTC
TRBD2,TRBJ2-3,18,-,TRBV5-1,CASSSGLAGGPSTDTQYF,TGCGCCAGCAGCTCGGGACTAGCGGGAGGCCCTAGCACAGATACGCAGTATTTT
TRBD2,TRBJ2-5,17,-,TRBV9,CASSVATLAGSKETQYF,TGTGCCAGCAGCGTAGCTACCCTAGCGGGGAGCAAAGAGACCCAGTACTTC
TRBD2,TRBJ2-5,18,-,TRBV11-2,CASSEEASGGPFQETQYF,TGTGCCAGCAGCGAGGAGGCTAGCGGGGGGCCTTTCCAAGAGACCCAGTACTTC
TRBD1,TRBJ2-1,13,-,TRBV5-1,CASTQRGPNEQFF,TGCGCCAGCACCCAGAGGGGGCCAAATGAGCAGTTCTTC
-,TRBJ2-7,17,-,TRBV25-1,CASSDGSLAGLSYEQYF,TGTGCCAGCAGTGATGGGTCATTGGCGGGGCTCTCCTACGAGCAGTACTTC
-,TRBJ1-6,15,few,TRBV7-3,CASSSAVGGGSPLHF,TGTGCCAGCAGCTCCGCAGTCGGCGGGGGTTCACCCCTCCACTTT
TRBD2,TRBJ2-1,15,-,TRBV2,CASSKTSGIGNEQFF,TGTGCCAGCAGTAAGACTAGCGGGATTGGTAATGAGCAGTTCTTC
-,TRBJ1-1,20,-,TRBV14,CASSTGGGLGRAPGKTEAFF,TGTGCCAGCAGCACCGGGGGGGGCTTGGGGAGGGCCCCTGGGAAGACTGAAGCTTTCTTT
-,TRBJ1-2,16,-,TRBV10-3,CAISESWREANYGYTF,TGTGCCATCAGTGAGTCGTGGAGAGAAGCTAACTATGGCTACACCTTC
-,TRBJ2-7,13,-,TRBV19,CASSMAGSYEQYF,TGTGCCAGTAGTATGGCAGGGTCCTACGAGCAGTACTTC
TRBD1,TRBJ1-1,20,-,TRBV19,CASSFGTGGAWKSLNTEAFF,TGTGCCAGTAGTTTCGGGACAGGGGGCGCTTGGAAGTCCCTGAACACTGAAGCTTTCTTT
-,TRBJ1-2,14,few,TRBV7-9,CASSPNGQHYGYTF,TGTGCCAGCAGCCCAAACGGACAGCACTATGGCTACACCTTC